The clone carrying this TCR beta chain was seen a handful of times. No antigen is known for it. V lost 1 base and J lost 0, with 12 bases in between. From germline, CDR1 is SGHRS and CDR2 YFSETQ. This CDR3 region has 16 residues. This entry is derived from a study of blood T cells in healthy people across ages. Study conclusions and caveats: In the absence of known donor CMV status, changes in expanded clonotypes were possibly confounded. What prevented conclusive comparison of naive and antigen-experienced cells was that PBMCs were unsorted.

Then a second PCR, running roughly 7 to 11 cycles, was carried out with a sample-barcoded 5' primer and a J-beta primer mix. With 12 random nucleotides, a template-switch adaptor tagged each individual cDNA molecule. Via MiXCR, TCRdb re-called the 5' RACE reads, giving one row per CDR3 protein. This table holds about 590,000 distinct CDR3 sequences, 25% to 30% found once. Healthy Caucasian individuals from Russia aged 6 to 90 served as donors. The sequencing sample was made of blood. This clonotype was obtained from an elderly woman in good health. This chain links TRBV5-1 with TRBJ2-3; D not resolved. The CDR3: CASSLFAVTSTDTQYF. In nucleotides, the CDR3 is TGCGCCAGCAGCTTGTTTGCGGTAACTAGCACAGATACGCAGTATTTT.